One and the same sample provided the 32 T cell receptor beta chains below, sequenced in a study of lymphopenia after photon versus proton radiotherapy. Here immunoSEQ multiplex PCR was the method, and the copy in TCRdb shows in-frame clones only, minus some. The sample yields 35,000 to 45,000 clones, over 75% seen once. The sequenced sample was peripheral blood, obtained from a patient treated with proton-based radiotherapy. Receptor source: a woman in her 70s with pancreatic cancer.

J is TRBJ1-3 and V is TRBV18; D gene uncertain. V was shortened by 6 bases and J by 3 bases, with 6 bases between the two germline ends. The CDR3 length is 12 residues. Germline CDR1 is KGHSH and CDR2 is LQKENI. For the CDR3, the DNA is TGTGCCAGCTCGGGTGGTGGAAACACCATATATTTT. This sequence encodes CASSGGGNTIYF.

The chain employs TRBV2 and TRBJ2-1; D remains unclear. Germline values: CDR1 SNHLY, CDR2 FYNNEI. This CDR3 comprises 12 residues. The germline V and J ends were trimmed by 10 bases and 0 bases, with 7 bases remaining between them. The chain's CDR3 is CATVSSYNEQFF. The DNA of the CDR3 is TGTGCCACCGTAAGCTCCTACAATGAGCAGTTCTTC.

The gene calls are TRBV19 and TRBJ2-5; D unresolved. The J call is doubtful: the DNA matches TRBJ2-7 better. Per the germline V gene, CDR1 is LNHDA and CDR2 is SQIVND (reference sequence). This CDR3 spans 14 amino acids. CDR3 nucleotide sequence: TGTGCCAGTAGTCCGCGGTCTGGCTCCTACGAGCAGTACTTC. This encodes CASSPRSGSYEQYF.

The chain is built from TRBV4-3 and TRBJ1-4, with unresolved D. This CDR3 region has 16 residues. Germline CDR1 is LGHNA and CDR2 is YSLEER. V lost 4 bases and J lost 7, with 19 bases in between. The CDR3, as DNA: TGCGCCAGCAGCCCGCAGGTCGGATCCGGCGGTGAAAAACTGTTTTTT. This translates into CASSPQVGSGGEKLFF.

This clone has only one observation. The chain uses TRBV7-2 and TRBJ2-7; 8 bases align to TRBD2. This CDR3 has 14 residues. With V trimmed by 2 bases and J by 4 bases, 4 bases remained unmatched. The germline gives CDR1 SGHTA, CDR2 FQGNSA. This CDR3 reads CASSLRASGYEQYF. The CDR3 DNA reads TGTGCCAGCAGCTTACGGGCTAGCGGGTACGAGCAGTACTTC.

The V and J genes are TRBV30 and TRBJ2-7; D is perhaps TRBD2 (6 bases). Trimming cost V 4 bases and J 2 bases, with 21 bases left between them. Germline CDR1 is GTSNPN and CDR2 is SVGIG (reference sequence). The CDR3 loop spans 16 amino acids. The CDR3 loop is CAWTPTGLSYTYEQYF. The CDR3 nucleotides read TGTGCCTGGACCCCTACCGGACTAAGCTACACCTACGAGCAGTACTTC. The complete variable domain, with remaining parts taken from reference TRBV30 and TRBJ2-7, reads SQTIHQWPATLVQPVGSPLSLECTVEGTSNPNLYWYRQAAGRGLQLLFYSVGIGQISSEVPQNLSASRPQDRQFILSSKKLLLSDSGFYLCAWTPTGLSYTYEQYFGPGTRLTVT.

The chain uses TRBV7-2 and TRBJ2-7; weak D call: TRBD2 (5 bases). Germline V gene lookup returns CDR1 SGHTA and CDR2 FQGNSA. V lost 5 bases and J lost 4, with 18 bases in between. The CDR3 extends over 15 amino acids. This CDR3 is CASSPRTGRLYEQYF. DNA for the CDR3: TGTGCCAGCAGCCCCAGGACTGGGCGATTATACGAGCAGTACTTC.

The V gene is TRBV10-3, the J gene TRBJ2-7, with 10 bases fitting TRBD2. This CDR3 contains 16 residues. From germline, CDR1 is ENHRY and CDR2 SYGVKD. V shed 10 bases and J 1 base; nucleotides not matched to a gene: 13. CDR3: CATSTLSGRSSYEQYF. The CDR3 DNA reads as TGTGCCACCTCGACTCTTAGCGGGAGGTCTTCCTACGAGCAGTACTTC.

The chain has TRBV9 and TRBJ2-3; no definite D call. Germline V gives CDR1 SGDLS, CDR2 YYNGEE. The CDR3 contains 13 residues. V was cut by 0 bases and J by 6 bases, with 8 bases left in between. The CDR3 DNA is TGTGCCAGCAGCGTAGCTTCATGGGATACGCAGTATTTT. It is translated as CASSVASWDTQYF.

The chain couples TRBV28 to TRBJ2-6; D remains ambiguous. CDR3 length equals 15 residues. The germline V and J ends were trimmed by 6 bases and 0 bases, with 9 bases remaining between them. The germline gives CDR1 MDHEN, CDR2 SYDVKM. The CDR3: CASRTPGSGANVLTF. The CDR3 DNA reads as TGTGCCAGCAGGACCCCCGGCTCTGGGGCCAACGTCCTGACTTTC.

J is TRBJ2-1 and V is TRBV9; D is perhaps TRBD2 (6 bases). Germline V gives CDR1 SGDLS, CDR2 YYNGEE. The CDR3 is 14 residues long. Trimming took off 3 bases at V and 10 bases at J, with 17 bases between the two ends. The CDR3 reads CASSAPALAREQFF. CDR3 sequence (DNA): TGTGCCAGCAGCGCCCCCGCACTAGCAAGGGAGCAGTTCTTC.

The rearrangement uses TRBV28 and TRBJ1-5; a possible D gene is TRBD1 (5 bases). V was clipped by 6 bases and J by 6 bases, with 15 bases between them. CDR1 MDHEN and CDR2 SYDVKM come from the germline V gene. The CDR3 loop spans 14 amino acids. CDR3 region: CASRNRDFTQPQHF. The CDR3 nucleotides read TGTGCCAGCAGGAACCGGGACTTTACTCAGCCCCAGCATTTT.

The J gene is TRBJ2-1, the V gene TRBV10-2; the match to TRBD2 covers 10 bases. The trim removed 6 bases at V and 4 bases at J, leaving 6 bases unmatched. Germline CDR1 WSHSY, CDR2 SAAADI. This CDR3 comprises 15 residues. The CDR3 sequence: CASSSGLAAYNEQFF. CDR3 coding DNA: TGCGCCAGCAGCTCTGGACTAGCGGCTTACAATGAGCAGTTCTTC.

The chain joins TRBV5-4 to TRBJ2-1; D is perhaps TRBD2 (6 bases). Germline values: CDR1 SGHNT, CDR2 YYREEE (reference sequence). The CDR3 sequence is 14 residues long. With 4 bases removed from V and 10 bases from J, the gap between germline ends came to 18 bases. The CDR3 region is CASSLRDGGREQFF. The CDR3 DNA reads TGTGCCAGCAGCCTGCGGGACGGAGGGCGGGAGCAGTTCTTC. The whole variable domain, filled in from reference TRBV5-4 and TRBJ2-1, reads ETGVTQSPTHLIKTRGQQVTLRCSSQSGHNTVSWYQQALGQGPQFIFQYYREEENGRGNFPPRFSGLQFPNYSSELNVNALELDDSALYLCASSLRDGGREQFFGPGTRLTVL.

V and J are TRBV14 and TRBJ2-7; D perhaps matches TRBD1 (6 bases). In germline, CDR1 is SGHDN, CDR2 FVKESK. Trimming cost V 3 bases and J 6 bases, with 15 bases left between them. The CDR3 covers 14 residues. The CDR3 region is CASSQKPQGAEQYF. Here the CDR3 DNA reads TGTGCCAGCAGCCAGAAACCACAGGGAGCCGAGCAGTACTTC.

The chain's CDR3 is CASSEPNQPQHF. The CDR3 DNA is TGTGCCAGCAGTGAACCCAATCAGCCCCAGCATTTT. V gene TRBV25-1 combines with J gene TRBJ1-5, with no clear D. Trimming shortened V by 2 bases and J by 3 bases, and 2 bases separated the two germline ends. CDR1 is MGHDK, CDR2 SYGVNS, per germline. This CDR3 comprises 12 residues.

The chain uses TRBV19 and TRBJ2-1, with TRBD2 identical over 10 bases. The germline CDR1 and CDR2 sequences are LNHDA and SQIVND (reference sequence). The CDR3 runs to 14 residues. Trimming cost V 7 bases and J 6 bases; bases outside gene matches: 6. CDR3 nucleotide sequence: TGTGCCAGTATGAAGCGGGAGGGCCCCAATGAGCAGTTCTTC. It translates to CASMKREGPNEQFF.

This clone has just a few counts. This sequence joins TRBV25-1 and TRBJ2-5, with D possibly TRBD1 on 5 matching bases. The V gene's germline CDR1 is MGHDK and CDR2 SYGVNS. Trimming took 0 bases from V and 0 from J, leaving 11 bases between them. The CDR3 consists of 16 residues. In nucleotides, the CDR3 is TGTGCCAGCAGTGAATATGACAGAAGTTACCAAGAGACCCAGTACTTC. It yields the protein CASSEYDRSYQETQYF.

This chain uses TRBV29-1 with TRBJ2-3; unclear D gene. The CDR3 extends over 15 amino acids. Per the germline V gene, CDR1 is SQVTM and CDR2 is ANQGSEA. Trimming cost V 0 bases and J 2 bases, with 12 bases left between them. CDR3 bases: TGCAGCGTTGAAGATCGAGGCCGATACACAGATACGCAGTATTTT. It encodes CSVEDRGRYTDTQYF.

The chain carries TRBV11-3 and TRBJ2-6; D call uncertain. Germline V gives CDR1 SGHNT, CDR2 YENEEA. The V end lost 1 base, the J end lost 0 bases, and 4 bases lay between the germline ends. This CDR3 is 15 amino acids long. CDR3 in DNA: TGTGCCAGCAGCTTAGGGAGCTCTGGGGCCAACGTCCTGACTTTC. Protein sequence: CASSLGSSGANVLTF.

CDR3 sequence (DNA): TGTGCCAGCAGTGAGTCGGCATACGAGCAGTACTTC. Amino acids: CASSESAYEQYF. This chain connects TRBV2 to TRBJ2-7; no reliable D call. The length of the CDR3 is 12 residues. Trimming took 3 bases from V and 4 from J, leaving 7 bases between them. In germline, CDR1 is SNHLY, CDR2 FYNNEI.

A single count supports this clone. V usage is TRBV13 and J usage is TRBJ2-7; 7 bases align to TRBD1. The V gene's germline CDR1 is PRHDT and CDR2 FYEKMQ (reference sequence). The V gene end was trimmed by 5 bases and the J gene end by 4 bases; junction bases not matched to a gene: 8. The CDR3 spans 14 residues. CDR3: CASSPRDRPYEQYF. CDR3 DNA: TGTGCCAGCAGCCCCCGGGACAGACCTTACGAGCAGTACTTC.

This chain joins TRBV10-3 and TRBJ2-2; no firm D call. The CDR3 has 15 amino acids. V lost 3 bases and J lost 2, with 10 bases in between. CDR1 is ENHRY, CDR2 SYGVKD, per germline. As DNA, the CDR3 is TGTGCCATCAGTGACCGTTCCCCAAACACCGGGGAGCTGTTTTTT. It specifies CAISDRSPNTGELFF.

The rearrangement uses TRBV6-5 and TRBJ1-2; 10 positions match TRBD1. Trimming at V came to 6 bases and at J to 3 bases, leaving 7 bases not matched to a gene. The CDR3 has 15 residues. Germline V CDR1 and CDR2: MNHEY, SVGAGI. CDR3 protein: CASSPDRGQDYGYTF. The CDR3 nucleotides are TGTGCCAGCAGCCCCGACAGGGGGCAAGACTATGGCTACACCTTC.

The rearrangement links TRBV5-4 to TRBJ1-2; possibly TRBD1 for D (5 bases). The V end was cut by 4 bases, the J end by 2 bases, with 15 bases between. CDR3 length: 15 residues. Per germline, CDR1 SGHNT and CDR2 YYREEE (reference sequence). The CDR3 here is CASSPRGARNYGYTF. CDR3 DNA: TGTGCCAGCAGCCCACGCGGGGCGCGGAACTATGGCTACACCTTC.

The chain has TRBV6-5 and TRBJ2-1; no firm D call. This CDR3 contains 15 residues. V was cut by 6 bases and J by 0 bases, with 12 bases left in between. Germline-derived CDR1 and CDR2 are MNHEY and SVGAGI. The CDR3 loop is CASRSTASSYNEQFF. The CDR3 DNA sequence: TGTGCCAGCAGGTCCACTGCCAGCTCCTACAATGAGCAGTTCTTC.

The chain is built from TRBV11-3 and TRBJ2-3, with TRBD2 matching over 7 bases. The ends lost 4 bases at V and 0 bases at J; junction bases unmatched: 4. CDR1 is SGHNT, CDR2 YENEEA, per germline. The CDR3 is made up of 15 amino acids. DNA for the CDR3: TGTGCCAGCAGCTCGAGCGGGGTTAGCACAGATACGCAGTATTTT. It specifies CASSSSGVSTDTQYF.

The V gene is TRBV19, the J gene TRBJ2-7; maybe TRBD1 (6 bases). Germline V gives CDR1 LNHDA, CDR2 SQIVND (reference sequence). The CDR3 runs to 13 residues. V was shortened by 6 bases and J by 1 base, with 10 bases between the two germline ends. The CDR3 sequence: CASSLQGSYEQYF. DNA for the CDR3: TGTGCCAGTAGCTTACAGGGTTCCTACGAGCAGTACTTC.

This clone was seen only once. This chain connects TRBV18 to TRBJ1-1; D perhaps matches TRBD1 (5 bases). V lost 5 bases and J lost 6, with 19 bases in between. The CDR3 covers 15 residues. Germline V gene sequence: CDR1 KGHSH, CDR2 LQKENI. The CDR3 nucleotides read TGTGCCAGCTCAACACAGGTTCTCCAGGTCCCTGAAGCTTTCTTT. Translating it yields CASSTQVLQVPEAFF.

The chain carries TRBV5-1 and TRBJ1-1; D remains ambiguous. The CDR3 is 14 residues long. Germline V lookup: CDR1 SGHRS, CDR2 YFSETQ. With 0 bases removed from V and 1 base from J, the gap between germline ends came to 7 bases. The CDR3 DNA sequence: TGCGCCAGCAGCTTGGTGACCGGGAACACTGAAGCTTTCTTT. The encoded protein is CASSLVTGNTEAFF. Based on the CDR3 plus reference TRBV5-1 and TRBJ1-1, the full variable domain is KAGVTQTPRYLIKTRGQQVTLSCSPISGHRSVSWYQQTPGQGLQFLFEYFSETQRNKGNFPGRFSGRQFSNSRSEMNVSTLELGDSALYLCASSLVTGNTEAFFGQGTRLTVV.

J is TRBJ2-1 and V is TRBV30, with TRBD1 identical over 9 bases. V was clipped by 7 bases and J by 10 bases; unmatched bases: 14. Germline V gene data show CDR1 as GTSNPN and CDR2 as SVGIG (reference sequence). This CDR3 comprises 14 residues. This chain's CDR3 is CASPRTGASAEQFF. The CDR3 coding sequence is TGTGCCTCCCCAAGGACAGGGGCTTCCGCGGAGCAGTTCTTC.

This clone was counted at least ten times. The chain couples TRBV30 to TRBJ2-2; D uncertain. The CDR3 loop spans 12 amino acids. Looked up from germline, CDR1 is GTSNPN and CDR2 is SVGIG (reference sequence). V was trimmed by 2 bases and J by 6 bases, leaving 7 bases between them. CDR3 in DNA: TGTGCCTGGAGTCTCAGGCCCGGGGAGCTGTTTTTT. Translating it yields CAWSLRPGELFF.